Listed here is a single T cell receptor (beta chain). This entry comes from a study of blood T cell repertoires in COVID-19. Turning to the study itself: Both acute and convalescent COVID-19 samples were obtained from the United States, Italy and Spain. Sample material is recorded as cDNA or gDNA derived from T cells, B-cell-depleted T cells, or PBMCs.

The CDR3 spans 11 residues. In germline, CDR1 is SEHNR, CDR2 FQNEAQ (reference sequence). The V end was cut by 7 bases, the J end by 4 bases, with 7 bases between. Patients from Seattle were sampled longitudinally, starting during active infection. Authors' methods: Estimates of nucleated cell counts were drawn from the amplification of reference gene primers. Profiled with immunoSEQ multiplex PCR; TCRdb holds only in-frame clones, not every one. V and J calls and clone size are given by that table; D and trimming were obtained from the DNA. This sample has 250,000 to 300,000 clones, with more than 70% found just once.

This clonotype was sampled from a woman between 25 and 40 years old with COVID-19, enrolled during active disease. This sequence joins TRBV7-9 and TRBJ2-5; no definite D call. The material sequenced was peripheral blood. The DNA of the CDR3 is TGTGCCAGCACCCGCGCAGAGACCCAGTACTTC. Protein sequence: CASTRAETQYF.